This T cell receptor (beta chain) was sequenced in a study of PD-L1 blockade in urothelial cancer (dated 2017 in TCRdb). Looking at the study overall: Every patient began therapy at some point between 2013 and 2015 and was given atezolizumab 1,200 mg intravenously every 3 weeks. About 90% of the 29 patients were males with bladder-origin urothelial cancer, and about two thirds of the roughly 30 reported a prior smoking history. An ECOG performance status of 0 or 1 was recorded for the patients, and 0 to 3 prior chemotherapy regimens had been received by the patients. Blood samples were analyzed 3 weeks after the start of treatment (second dose) and 6 weeks after the start of treatment. Blood samples gave a median of about 130,000 T cells and approximately 80,000 unique TCRs, with a median clonality of approximately 0.08. An exploratory multi-omic analysis was conducted of the somatic, immune and clinical correlates of response to PD-L1 blockade with atezolizumab in urothelial cancer. Pretreatment tumor samples and matched peripheral blood, collected serially before and after atezolizumab treatment, underwent TCR sequencing. Durable clinical benefit meant progression-free survival longer than 6 months, and TCR features were also tested against progression-free and overall survival. Whole exome sequencing and RNA sequencing of pretreatment tumors were performed alongside TCR sequencing in the same patients. Durable clinical benefit was achieved by nine patients and was not achieved by 20 patients. Pretreatment blood TCR-seq was available for under 35 patients, at least one posttreatment blood collection was obtained for approximately 24 patients, and tumor TCR-seq was available for approximately 24 patients. The study at large found these results: A pretreatment peripheral blood TCR clonality below the median was linked to improved progression-free and overall survival. Small sample size (n ≈ 30) and many exploratory analyses mean the results are intended to be hypothesis-generating. At 3 weeks after the start of treatment, tumor-associated TCR clones in peripheral blood had expanded more in patients with durable benefit (n of about 20, p = 0.022).

With respect to this clone: The specificity of this receptor is unknown. No clone much larger than this one lies a single base away; base qualities are absent.

To estimate absolute template abundance from read counts, synthetic TCR analog templates were spiked into each PCR. TCRbeta CDR3 regions were amplified from genomic DNA with bias-controlled V and J gene primers using the immunoSEQ assay. Sequencing of rearranged TCRbeta segments was performed at approximately 20X coverage. The source study handled its data this way. Sequencing errors were corrected by clustering and CDR3s were annotated against IMGT to assign V, D and J genes. Downstream analyses used only productive TCRbeta rearrangements, leaving out any out-of-frame or stop-codon sequences. Clonality was calculated as one minus the Shannon entropy normalized by the log of the number of unique productive sequences. Fisher's exact test with Benjamini-Hochberg correction, using a cutoff of adjusted p below 0.01, was how clones that differed between time points or between blood and tumor were identified. Sourced from immuneACCESS, this table was stored by TCRdb with only in-frame sequences that have V and J called. A share of the clones is absent; for the studies checked, an unresolved V gene accounts for under half, and the remainder has no known explanation. That table furnishes V, J and clone size, whereas the DNA furnished D and trimming. The sample profile shows tens of thousands of clones; 84% of them were found once. The ten largest account for over 8.5% of the sample.

Read against the paper, the sample's time point label means: pretreatment peripheral blood. A cohort of around 29 patients with locally advanced or metastatic urothelial carcinoma, treated at Memorial Sloan Kettering on a trial protocol, was included. Peripheral blood mononuclear cells were collected pretreatment and during treatment, with between 1 and 8 total time points per patient. The Qiagen DNeasy Blood extraction kit was used to purify genomic DNA from total PBMCs and from tumor samples. PBMCs were collected pretreatment and during treatment and were isolated and stored as previously described. The sequence was obtained from a woman in her 70s with urothelial cancer. Specimen: PBMCs, collected around atezolizumab (anti-PD-L1) treatment.

The sequenced DNA is TGTGCCAGCAGCTTGGGACAGGCCCCGGGGAACGAGCAGTACTTC. This encodes CASSLGQAPGNEQYF. This sequence uses TRBV11-2 and TRBJ2-7, and TRBD1 matches 8 of the central bases. The germline V end is reduced by 3 bases and the J end by 5 bases; junction bases left unmatched: 9. As encoded in the germline V gene, CDR1 is SGHAT while CDR2 is FQNNGV. Spanning cysteine to phenylalanine, the CDR3 consists of 15 amino acids. Just the 45-base CDR3 DNA is kept, in frame starting at base 1.